The rows below give T cell receptor beta chains drawn from one sample of a study of STAT5B mutations in CD4+ large granular lymphocyte leukemia. The protocol was immunoSEQ multiplex PCR, while the TCRdb copy is restricted to in-frame clones and leaves out a portion. The data show over 35,000 clones, roughly 80% seen once. Specimen: CD4+ T cells from blood buffy coats. The receptors were gathered from a human donor in good health. Both conserved end residues are part of each CDR3. The D gene is left open where the match is weak. Clone size appears in some rows only: once, few, many, or a class for an expanded clone.

TRBJ2-7,.,TRBD2,TRBV9,CASSVGREGYEQYF,TGTGCCAGCAGCGTAGGGCGGGAGGGCTACGAGCAGTACTTC
TRBJ1-1,.,TRBD1,TRBV6-5,CASSFGQVGTEAFF,TGTGCCAGCAGTTTTGGACAGGTTGGGACTGAAGCTTTCTTT
TRBJ1-5,.,.,TRBV10-3,CAISPFAGQQSNQPQHF,TGTGCCATCAGTCCCTTCGCGGGACAACAAAGCAATCAGCCCCAGCATTTT
TRBJ1-5,once,.,TRBV6-1,CASSARTDISNQPQHF,TGTGCCAGCAGTGCGAGGACAGACATTAGCAATCAGCCCCAGCATTTT
TRBJ1-2,.,.,TRBV15,CATSGYKDGGYTF,TGTGCCACCAGCGGGTACAAAGATGGTGGCTACACCTTC
TRBJ2-7,few,.,TRBV5-5,CASSFSAGPPYEQYF,TGTGCCAGCAGCTTCTCTGCGGGGCCACCCTACGAGCAGTACTTC
TRBJ2-2,.,.,TRBV25-1,CASRETSGELFF,TGTGCCAGCAGAGAGACATCCGGGGAGCTGTTTTTT
TRBJ2-1,.,TRBD2,TRBV29-1,CSVAVLADYEQFF,TGCAGCGTTGCTGTACTAGCGGATTATGAGCAGTTCTTC
TRBJ2-3,.,.,TRBV28,CASSLSGISTDTQYF,TGTGCCAGCAGTTTATCGGGAATTAGCACAGATACGCAGTATTTT
TRBJ2-3,.,.,TRBV21-1,CASSAKIGLGEVRTDTQYF,TGTGCCAGCAGCGCGAAAATAGGGTTGGGGGAAGTCAGAACAGATACGCAGTATTTT
TRBJ1-2,.,TRBD1,TRBV19,CASSIGQGANYGYTF,TGTGCCAGTAGTATAGGACAGGGGGCCAACTATGGCTACACCTTC
TRBJ1-3,once,.,TRBV5-1,CASSLVGSSGNTIYF,TGCGCCAGCAGCTTGGTGGGTAGCTCTGGAAACACCATATATTTT
TRBJ1-2,once,.,TRBV11-1,CASNGGPGHGYTF,TGTGCCAGCAACGGGGGGCCGGGACATGGCTACACCTTC
TRBJ2-5,.,.,TRBV7-3,CASSRGAQETQYF,TGTGCCAGCAGCCGGGGAGCCCAAGAGACCCAGTACTTC
TRBJ2-1,.,TRBD1,TRBV11-3,CASSPRQGPYNEQFF,TGTGCCAGCAGCCCTCGACAGGGGCCTTACAATGAGCAGTTCTTC
TRBJ2-4,.,.,TRBV30,CAFSKAKNIQYF,TGTGCCTTCAGTAAAGCCAAAAACATTCAGTACTTC
TRBJ1-1,.,.,TRBV21-1,CASSKDRGFGMNTEAFF,TGTGCCAGCAGCAAAGATCGGGGGTTCGGCATGAACACTGAAGCTTTCTTT
TRBJ2-3,.,.,TRBV7-3,CASSLAGGPADTQYF,TGTGCCAGCAGTCTAGCCGGGGGTCCCGCGGATACGCAGTATTTT
TRBJ1-5,.,TRBD1,TRBV19,CASSPGTGGGQPQHF,TGTGCCAGTAGTCCCGGGACAGGGGGCGGGCAGCCCCAGCATTTT
TRBJ1-6,.,.,TRBV28,CASSLLDSGNSPLHF,TGTGCCAGCAGTTTGTTGGACAGTGGTAATTCACCCCTCCACTTT
TRBJ2-1,.,TRBD2,TRBV6-6,CASRSGTSPYNEQFF,TGTGCCAGCAGATCGGGGACTAGCCCCTACAATGAGCAGTTCTTC
TRBJ1-1,.,.,TRBV9,CASSVAEIGEAFF,TGTGCCAGCAGCGTAGCTGAGATTGGGGAAGCTTTCTTT
TRBJ1-1,.,.,TRBV30,CAWRGLGAAFF,TGTGCCTGGAGGGGACTCGGGGCTGCTTTCTTT
TRBJ2-1,.,.,TRBV9,CASSVRASPSNEQFF,TGTGCCAGCAGCGTAAGAGCTTCTCCCTCCAATGAGCAGTTCTTC
TRBJ1-2,.,.,TRBV10-3,CAISDPMGEGAGYTF,TGTGCCATCAGTGACCCTATGGGAGAGGGAGCGGGCTACACCTTC
TRBJ1-5,few,.,TRBV6-1,CASSEGGLLGHF,TGTGCCAGCAGTGAAGGCGGGCTCCTCGGGCATTTT
TRBJ1-2,.,TRBD1,TRBV7-2,CASSLGTGVYYGYTF,TGTGCCAGCAGCCTCGGGACAGGGGTGTACTATGGCTACACCTTC
TRBJ1-6,.,.,TRBV15,CATSTWVGGNNSPLHF,TGTGCCACCAGCACCTGGGTGGGGGGCAATAATTCACCCCTCCACTTT
TRBJ1-2,.,.,TRBV28,CASSPPAGTMFNYGYTF,TGTGCCAGCAGTCCCCCGGCAGGGACCATGTTTAACTATGGCTACACCTTC
TRBJ1-3,.,.,TRBV5-1,CASSLEGNPGNTIYF,TGCGCCAGCAGCTTGGAAGGGAACCCCGGAAACACCATATATTTT
TRBJ1-2,.,.,TRBV19,CASSILDGYTF,TGTGCCAGTAGTATTTTGGACGGCTACACCTTC
TRBJ2-3,.,TRBD2,TRBV10-3,CAISDGGGGTDTQYF,TGTGCCATCAGTGATGGTGGCGGGGGGACCGATACGCAGTATTTT
TRBJ2-4,.,TRBD1,TRBV5-1,CASSGTTGVAKNIQYF,TGCGCCAGCAGCGGGACCACAGGGGTCGCCAAAAACATTCAGTACTTC
TRBJ1-4,.,.,TRBV18,CASSPSRGGPTNEKLFF,TGTGCCAGCTCACCATCCCGGGGAGGGCCGACTAATGAAAAACTGTTTTTT
TRBJ2-2,.,.,TRBV28,CASEKKERLADNTGELFF,TGTGCCAGTGAGAAGAAGGAGCGGCTAGCCGATAACACCGGGGAGCTGTTTTTT
TRBJ1-5,few,TRBD1,TRBV7-9,CASSLADATGLNQPQHF,TGTGCCAGCAGCTTAGCTGATGCGACAGGGTTAAATCAGCCCCAGCATTTT
TRBJ2-1,once,TRBD2,TRBV7-9,CASSLVVGGSYNEQFF,TGTGCCAGCAGCTTAGTGGTGGGGGGGTCCTACAATGAGCAGTTCTTC
TRBJ2-7,.,.,TRBV30,CAWGQSYEQYF,TGTGCCTGGGGACAATCGTACGAGCAGTACTTC
TRBJ1-3,.,.,TRBV5-1,CASSFGTGISSGNTIYF,TGCGCCAGCAGCTTCGGGACTGGGATAAGCTCTGGAAACACCATATATTTT
TRBJ2-1,.,TRBD2,TRBV2,CASKPGLAGGREFF,TGTGCCAGCAAACCGGGACTAGCGGGAGGCCGGGAGTTCTTC
TRBJ1-5,once,TRBD1,TRBV7-9,CASSTGTGFNQPQHF,TGTGCCAGCAGCACCGGGACAGGGTTCAATCAGCCCCAGCATTTT
TRBJ2-1,.,.,TRBV21-1,CASSIRTASSYNEQFF,TGTGCCAGCAGCATTCGGACGGCCAGCTCCTACAATGAGCAGTTCTTC